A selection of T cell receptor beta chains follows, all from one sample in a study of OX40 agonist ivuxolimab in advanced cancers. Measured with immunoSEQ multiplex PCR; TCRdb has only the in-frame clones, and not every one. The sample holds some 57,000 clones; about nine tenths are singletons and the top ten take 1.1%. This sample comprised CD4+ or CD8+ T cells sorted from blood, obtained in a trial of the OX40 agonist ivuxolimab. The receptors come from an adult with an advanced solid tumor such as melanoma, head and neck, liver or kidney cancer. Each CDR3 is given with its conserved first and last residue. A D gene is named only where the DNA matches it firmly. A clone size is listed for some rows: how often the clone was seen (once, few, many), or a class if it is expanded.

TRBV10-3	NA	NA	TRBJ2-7	CAISESPVLSYEQYF	TGTGCCATCAGTGAGTCACCAGTCCTTTCCTACGAGCAGTACTTC
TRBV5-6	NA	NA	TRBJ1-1	CASSLGGSPLNTEAFF	TGTGCCAGCAGCCTTGGTGGCAGTCCGTTGAACACTGAAGCTTTCTTT
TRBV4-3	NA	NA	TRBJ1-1	CASSQGGRGGPEAFF	TGCGCCAGCAGCCAAGGGGGCAGGGGTGGGCCTGAAGCTTTCTTT
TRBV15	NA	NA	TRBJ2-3	CATSSGTLPDTQYF	TGTGCCACCAGCTCCGGGACCCTCCCTGATACGCAGTATTTT
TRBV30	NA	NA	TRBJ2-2	CADRLDTGELFF	TGTGCCGACCGACTAGACACCGGGGAGCTGTTTTTT
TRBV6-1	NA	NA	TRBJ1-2	CASAMEGDYGYTF	TGTGCCAGCGCCATGGAGGGGGACTATGGCTACACCTTC
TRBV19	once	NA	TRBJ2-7	CASRGPATYEQYF	TGTGCCAGTAGAGGACCGGCCACCTACGAGCAGTACTTC
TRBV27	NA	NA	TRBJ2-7	CASSPTGRSEQYF	TGTGCCAGCAGTCCTACGGGGCGTAGCGAGCAGTACTTC
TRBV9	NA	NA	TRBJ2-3	CASSVINTDTQYF	TGTGCCAGCAGCGTAATAAACACAGATACGCAGTATTTT
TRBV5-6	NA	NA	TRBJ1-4	CASSKTVSNEKLFF	TGTGCCAGCAGCAAGACAGTGTCAAATGAAAAACTGTTTTTT
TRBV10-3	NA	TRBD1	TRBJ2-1	CAISESWGQGPNEQFF	TGTGCCATCAGTGAGTCGTGGGGACAGGGCCCGAATGAGCAGTTCTTC
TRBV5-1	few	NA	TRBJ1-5	CASSLGSQDQPQHF	TGCGCCAGCAGCTTGGGAAGTCAAGATCAGCCCCAGCATTTT
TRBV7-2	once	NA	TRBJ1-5	CASSLVGWEGRVSNQPQHF	TGTGCCAGCAGCTTAGTGGGATGGGAGGGGAGGGTGAGCAATCAGCCCCAGCATTTT
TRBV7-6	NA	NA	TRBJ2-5	CASSLAAGETQYF	TGTGCCAGCAGCTTAGCGGCCGGGGAGACCCAGTACTTC
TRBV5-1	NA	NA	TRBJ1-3	CASSLVGTSSGNTIYF	TGCGCCAGCAGCTTGGTGGGGACCAGCTCTGGAAACACCATATATTTT
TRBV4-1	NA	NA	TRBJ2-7	CASSHPARIHEQYF	TGCGCCAGCAGCCACCCGGCTAGAATCCACGAGCAGTACTTC
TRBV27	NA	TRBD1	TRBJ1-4	CASSLPRPGQGGKLFF	TGTGCCAGCAGTTTACCGCGACCGGGACAGGGCGGAAAACTGTTTTTT
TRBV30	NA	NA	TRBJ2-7	CAWSVRYEQYF	TGTGCCTGGAGTGTCCGCTACGAGCAGTACTTC
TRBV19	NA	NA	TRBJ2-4	CASFDGGAKNIQYF	TGTGCCAGTTTTGACGGGGGCGCCAAAAACATTCAGTACTTC
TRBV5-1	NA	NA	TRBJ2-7	CASSLERSSYEQYF	TGCGCCAGCAGCTTGGAGCGGAGCTCCTACGAGCAGTACTTC
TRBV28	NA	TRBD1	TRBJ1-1	CASSLVLGGTVNTLNTEAFF	TGTGCCAGCAGCCTGGTACTGGGTGGGACAGTCAACACGCTGAACACTGAAGCTTTCTTT
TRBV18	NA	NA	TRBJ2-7	CASSPLPGSSYEQYF	TGTGCCAGCTCACCCCTCCCTGGGAGCTCCTACGAGCAGTACTTC
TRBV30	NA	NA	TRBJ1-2	CAWRGEGAGYTF	TGTGCCTGGAGGGGGGAAGGGGCTGGCTACACCTTC
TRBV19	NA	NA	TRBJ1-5	CASSIRESGRNQPQHF	TGTGCCAGTAGTATAAGAGAATCAGGCCGCAATCAGCCCCAGCATTTT
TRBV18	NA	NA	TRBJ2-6	CASTQGGRANVLTF	TGTGCCAGCACCCAGGGCGGTAGGGCCAACGTCCTGACTTTC
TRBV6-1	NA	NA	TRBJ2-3	CASSEARGWVTGDTQYF	TGTGCCAGCAGTGAAGCGCGGGGGTGGGTCACAGGGGATACGCAGTATTTT
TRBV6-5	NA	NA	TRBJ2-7	CASSAGLTSSYEQYF	TGTGCCAGCAGTGCCGGACTAACGAGCTCCTACGAGCAGTACTTC
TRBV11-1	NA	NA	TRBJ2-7	CASSLGVYEQYF	TGTGCCAGCAGCTTAGGGGTCTACGAGCAGTACTTC
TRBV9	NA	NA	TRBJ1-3	CASSLAGGIGNTIYF	TGTGCCAGCAGCTTGGCGGGGGGAATTGGAAACACCATATATTTT
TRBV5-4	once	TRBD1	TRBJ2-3	CASSLGRQGARDTQYF	TGTGCCAGCAGCTTGGGACGACAGGGGGCGCGCGATACGCAGTATTTT
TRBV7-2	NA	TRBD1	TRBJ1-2	CASSLAGQGADYGYTF	TGTGCCAGCAGCTTAGCGGGACAGGGGGCTGACTATGGCTACACCTTC
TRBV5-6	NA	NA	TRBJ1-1	CASSFRFEIRNTEAFF	TGTGCCAGCAGCTTCAGATTCGAAATTCGGAACACTGAAGCTTTCTTT
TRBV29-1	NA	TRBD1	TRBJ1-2	CSVERTGFGYTF	TGCAGCGTTGAAAGGACAGGATTTGGCTACACCTTC
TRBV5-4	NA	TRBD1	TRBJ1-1	CASSSRQGNTEAFF	TGTGCCAGCAGCTCCCGACAGGGGAACACTGAAGCTTTCTTT
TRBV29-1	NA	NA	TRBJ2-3	CSALFSSTDTQYF	TGCAGCGCCCTTTTCTCCTCCACAGATACGCAGTATTTT
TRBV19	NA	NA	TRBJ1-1	CASSMPGANTEAFF	TGTGCCAGTAGTATGCCGGGAGCGAACACTGAAGCTTTCTTT
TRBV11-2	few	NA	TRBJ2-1	CASSLTPGSNNEQFF	TGTGCCAGCAGCTTAACTCCGGGATCTAACAATGAGCAGTTCTTC
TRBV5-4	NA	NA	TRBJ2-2	CASSAGTANTGELFF	TGTGCCAGCAGTGCCGGGACTGCTAACACCGGGGAGCTGTTTTTT
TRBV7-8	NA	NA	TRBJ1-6	CASSDRNRQPLHF	TGTGCCAGCAGCGACCGTAACCGACAGCCCCTCCACTTT
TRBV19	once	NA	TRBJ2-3	CASKGVTDTQYF	TGTGCCAGTAAAGGGGTCACAGATACGCAGTATTTT
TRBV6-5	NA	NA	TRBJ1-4	CASARWTNEKLFF	TGTGCCAGCGCTCGTTGGACGAACGAAAAACTGTTTTTT
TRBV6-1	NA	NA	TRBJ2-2	CASSEGVGGNTGELFF	TGTGCCAGCAGTGAGGGAGTCGGGGGGAACACCGGGGAGCTGTTTTTT
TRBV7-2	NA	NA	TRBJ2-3	CASSLNSRDTQYF	TGTGCCAGCAGCTTAAACAGCAGGGATACGCAGTATTTT
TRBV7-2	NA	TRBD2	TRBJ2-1	CASSPGTSGEFF	TGTGCCAGCAGTCCCGGGACTAGCGGGGAGTTCTTC
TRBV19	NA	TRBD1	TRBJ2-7	CASSGGRGQLSYEQYF	TGTGCCAGTAGCGGCGGACGGGGACAGCTATCCTACGAGCAGTACTTC
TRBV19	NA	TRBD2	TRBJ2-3	CASSRGRVDTQYF	TGTGCCAGTAGTCGCGGGAGGGTGGATACGCAGTATTTT
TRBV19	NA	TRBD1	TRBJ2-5	CASTVGQGTETQYF	TGTGCCAGTACTGTGGGACAGGGTACCGAGACCCAGTACTTC
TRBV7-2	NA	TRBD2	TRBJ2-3	CASSLGGRAADTQYF	TGTGCCAGCAGCTTAGGCGGGAGGGCGGCAGATACGCAGTATTTT
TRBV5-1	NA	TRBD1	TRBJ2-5	CASSEGQEVETQYF	TGCGCCAGCAGCGAGGGACAGGAGGTAGAGACCCAGTACTTC
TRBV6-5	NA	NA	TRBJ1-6	CASMGDAYNSPLHF	TGTGCCAGCATGGGGGACGCCTATAATTCACCCCTCCACTTT
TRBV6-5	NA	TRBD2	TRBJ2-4	CASRSLGLAENIQYF	TGTGCCAGCAGGAGCCTCGGACTAGCGGAAAACATTCAGTACTTC
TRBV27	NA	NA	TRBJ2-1	CASSFRGPYNEQFF	TGTGCCAGCAGTTTCCGGGGCCCCTACAATGAGCAGTTCTTC
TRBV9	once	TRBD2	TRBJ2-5	CASSVEASGSGGETQYF	TGTGCCAGCAGCGTAGAGGCTAGCGGGAGTGGAGGAGAGACCCAGTACTTC
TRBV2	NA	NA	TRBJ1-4	CASRTRHTTNEKLFF	TGTGCCAGCAGAACCCGACACACAACTAATGAAAAACTGTTTTTT